This T cell receptor beta chain was captured in a study of cytomegalovirus exposure and HLA in healthy donors. At sampling all donors were nominally healthy, likely with unrecorded immune exposures. Study observations and caveats: Most subjects had HLA-A and HLA-B alleles reportedly predicted accurately by TCR beta sequences.

The PCR was carried out with 60 Vbeta primers and 13 Jbeta primers. Assay: immunoSEQ multiplex PCR; the TCRdb copy retains only in-frame clones and omits some. The profile shows some 77,000 clones, under 85% of them singletons. The germline V gene has CDR1 MGHDK and CDR2 SYGVNS. The CDR3 is 14 amino acids. V lost 3 bases and J 1 base, leaving 7 bases between the germline ends. There are a few counts of this clone. What it binds is unknown. The TCR was taken from a woman aged 40 to 50 in good health and CMV-seropositive. Sequencing was carried out using PBMCs. This chain links TRBV25-1 with TRBJ1-3; D remains unclear. CDR3 in DNA: TGTGCCAGCAGTGAGGAGGTGTCTGGAAACACCATATATTTT. As protein: CASSEEVSGNTIYF. The full variable domain, in which reference TRBV25-1 and TRBJ1-3 provide the parts outside the CDR3, is EADIYQTPRYLVIGTGKKITLECSQTMGHDKMYWYQQDPGMELHLIHYSYGVNSTEKGDLSSESTVSRIRTEHFPLTLESARPSHTSQYLCASSEEVSGNTIYFGEGSWLTVV.